This TCR beta chain is drawn from a study of OX40 agonist ivuxolimab in advanced cancers. Overall study findings and caveats: The study found among the lowest clonal expansion in partial responders at 0.1-3.0 mg/kg. Dose levels from 0.1 to 3.0 mg/kg saw CD4+ and CD8+ blood T cells expand clonally by week 6.

A word on this clone: The antigen is unknown.

Samples were taken at baseline and on day 1 of cycles 4 and 7. Method: immunoSEQ multiplex PCR; TCRdb's copy keeps in-frame clones and lacks some. This sample has roughly 40,000 clones; roughly 84% occur once, and the top ten carry roughly a sixth. The sample here was CD4+ or CD8+ T cells sorted from blood, taken in a trial of the OX40 agonist ivuxolimab. The receptor was isolated from an adult with an advanced solid tumor such as melanoma, head and neck, liver or kidney cancer.

The CDR3 DNA reads TGTGCCAGCAGAAAGGGGCTAGCGAATTACAATGAGCAGTTCTTC. Its protein is CASRKGLANYNEQFF. This chain connects TRBV11-3 to TRBJ2-1; possibly TRBD2 for D (6 bases). The CDR3 spans 15 residues. Germline V CDR1 and CDR2: SGHNT, YENEEA. V was pared by 6 bases and J by 4 bases, with 16 bases between.